The 2 T cell receptor beta chains reported below all come from one sample, sequenced in a study of response to subunit inactivated influenza vaccine. TCRdb re-analysed the RT-PCR reads in MiXCR, keeping a single row per CDR3 protein. Among more than 500,000 distinct CDR3 sequences listed, approximately 10% were seen once. The data also belong to a second study, concerning T cells expressing NK-cell markers. That work states: Scientists made TCR beta cDNA using 5'RACE template switching with UMIs.

The sample in question was PBMCs from blood, obtained on the day of vaccination. The receptors shown here come from a man over 45 who received an inactivated influenza vaccine.

The V gene is TRBV13, the J gene TRBJ1-2, with TRBD1 as a possible D gene (5 bases). Germline values: CDR1 PRHDT, CDR2 FYEKMQ (reference sequence). The CDR3 runs to 14 residues. The germline V and J ends were trimmed by 5 bases and 6 bases, with 16 bases remaining between them. The CDR3 reads CASSKYGGGHGYTF. CDR3 DNA: TGTGCCAGCAGCAAATACGGGGGTGGACATGGCTACACCTTC.

The genes are TRBV7-3 and TRBJ2-1, with 10 bases identical to TRBD2. This CDR3 is built from 16 residues. Germline V gene lookup returns CDR1 SGHTA and CDR2 FQGTGA. J gave up 4 bases and V 5 bases, and 8 bases lay outside the gene matches. The CDR3 spells CASSMTGTSEYNEQFF. DNA for the CDR3: TGTGCCAGCAGCATGACCGGGACTAGCGAATACAATGAGCAGTTCTTC.